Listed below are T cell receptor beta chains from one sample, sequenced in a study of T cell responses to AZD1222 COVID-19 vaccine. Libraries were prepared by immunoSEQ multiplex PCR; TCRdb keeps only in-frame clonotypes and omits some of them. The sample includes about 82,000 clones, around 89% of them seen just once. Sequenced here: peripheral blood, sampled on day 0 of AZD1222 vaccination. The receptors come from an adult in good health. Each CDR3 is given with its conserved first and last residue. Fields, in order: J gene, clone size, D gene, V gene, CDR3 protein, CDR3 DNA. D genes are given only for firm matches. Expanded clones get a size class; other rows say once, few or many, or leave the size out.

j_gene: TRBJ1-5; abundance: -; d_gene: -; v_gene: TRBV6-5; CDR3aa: CASRAPGPQHF; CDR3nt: TGTGCCAGCAGAGCCCCGGGGCCCCAGCATTTT
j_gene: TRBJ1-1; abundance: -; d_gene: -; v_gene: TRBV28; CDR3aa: CASKNYTNTEAFF; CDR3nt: TGTGCCAGCAAAAATTACACGAACACTGAAGCTTTCTTT
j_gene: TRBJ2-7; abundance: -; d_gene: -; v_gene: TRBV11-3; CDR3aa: CASSSTGQDSYEQYF; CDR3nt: TGTGCCAGCAGCTCGACGGGACAAGACAGCTACGAGCAGTACTTC
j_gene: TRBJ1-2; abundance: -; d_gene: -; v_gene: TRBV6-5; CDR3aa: CASSYPGGNGYTF; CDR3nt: TGTGCCAGCAGTTACCCGGGGGGAAATGGCTACACCTTC
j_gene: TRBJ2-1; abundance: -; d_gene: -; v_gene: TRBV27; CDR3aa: CASRKREVTWDNEQFF; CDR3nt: TGTGCCAGCAGAAAAAGAGAGGTCACTTGGGACAATGAGCAGTTCTTC
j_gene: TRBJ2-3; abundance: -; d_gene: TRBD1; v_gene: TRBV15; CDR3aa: CATSNTKDRGTQYF; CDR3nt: TGTGCCACCAGCAACACGAAAGACAGGGGTACGCAGTATTTT
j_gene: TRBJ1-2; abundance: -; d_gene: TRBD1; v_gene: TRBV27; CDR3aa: CASGDRGPLRSYGYTF; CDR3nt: TGTGCCAGCGGAGACAGGGGCCCCCTACGTTCCTATGGCTACACCTTC
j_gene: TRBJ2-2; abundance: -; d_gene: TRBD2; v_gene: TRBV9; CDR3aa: CASSVTPGGTGELFF; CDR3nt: TGTGCCAGCAGCGTAACGCCGGGAGGCACCGGGGAGCTGTTTTTT
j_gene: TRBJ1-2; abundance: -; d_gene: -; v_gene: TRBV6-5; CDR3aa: CASTPAGVIYGYTF; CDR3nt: TGTGCCAGCACCCCGGCCGGGGTGATCTATGGCTACACCTTC
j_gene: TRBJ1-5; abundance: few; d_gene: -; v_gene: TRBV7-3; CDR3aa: CASSSGVSSAGNQPQHF; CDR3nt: TGTGCCAGCAGCTCAGGAGTTAGTTCGGCAGGCAATCAGCCCCAGCATTTT
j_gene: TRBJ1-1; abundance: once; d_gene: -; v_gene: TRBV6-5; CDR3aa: CASSYRNTEAFF; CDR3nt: TGTGCCAGCAGTTACAGGAACACTGAAGCTTTCTTT
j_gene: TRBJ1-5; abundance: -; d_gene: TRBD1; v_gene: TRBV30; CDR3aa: CAWSVPGGYNQPQHF; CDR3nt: TGTGCCTGGAGTGTGCCAGGGGGCTACAATCAGCCCCAGCATTTT
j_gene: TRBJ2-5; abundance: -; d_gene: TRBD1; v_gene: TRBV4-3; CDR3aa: CASSRGTGIQETQYF; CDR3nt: TGCGCCAGCAGCCGGGGGACAGGGATACAAGAGACCCAGTACTTC
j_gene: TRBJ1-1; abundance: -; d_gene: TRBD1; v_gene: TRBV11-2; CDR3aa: CASRRGTGGARTEAFF; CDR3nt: TGTGCCAGCAGAAGAGGGACAGGGGGCGCGCGGACTGAAGCTTTCTTT
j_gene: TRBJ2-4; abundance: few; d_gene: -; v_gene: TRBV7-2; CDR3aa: CASSLQAAKNIQYF; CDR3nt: TGTGCCAGCAGCTTACAGGCAGCCAAAAACATTCAGTACTTC
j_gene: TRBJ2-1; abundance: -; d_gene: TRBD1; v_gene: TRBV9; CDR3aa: CASSVVQGAGEQFF; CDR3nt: TGTGCCAGCAGCGTAGTACAGGGGGCTGGAGAGCAGTTCTTC
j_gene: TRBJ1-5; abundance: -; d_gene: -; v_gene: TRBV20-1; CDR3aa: CSASFSGHQPQHF; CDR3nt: TGCAGTGCTAGTTTCAGCGGACATCAGCCCCAGCATTTT
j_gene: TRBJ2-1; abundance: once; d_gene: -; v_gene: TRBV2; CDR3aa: CASSGSESDEQFF; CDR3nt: TGTGCCAGCAGTGGATCTGAGAGCGATGAGCAGTTCTTC
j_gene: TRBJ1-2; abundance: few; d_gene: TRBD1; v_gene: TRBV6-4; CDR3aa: CASRMNPGQGIGGGYTF; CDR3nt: TGTGCCAGCAGGATGAACCCGGGACAGGGGATAGGTGGCGGCTACACCTTC
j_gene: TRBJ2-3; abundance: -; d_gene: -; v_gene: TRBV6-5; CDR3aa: CASSLMTGTSTDTQYF; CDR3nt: TGTGCCAGCAGTTTGATGACCGGGACTAGCACAGATACGCAGTATTTT
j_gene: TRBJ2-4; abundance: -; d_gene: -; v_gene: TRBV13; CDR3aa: CASSQRQLGATKNIQYF; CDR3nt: TGTGCCAGCAGCCAAAGGCAGCTGGGTGCGACCAAAAACATTCAGTACTTC
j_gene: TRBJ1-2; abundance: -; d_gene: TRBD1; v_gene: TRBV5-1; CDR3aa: CASSSYRGLDYGYTF; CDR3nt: TGCGCCAGCAGCTCCTACAGGGGTTTGGACTATGGCTACACCTTC
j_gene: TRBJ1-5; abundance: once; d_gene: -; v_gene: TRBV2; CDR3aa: CASSAGRGEQPQHF; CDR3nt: TGTGCCAGCAGTGCGGGAAGGGGGGAGCAGCCCCAGCATTTT
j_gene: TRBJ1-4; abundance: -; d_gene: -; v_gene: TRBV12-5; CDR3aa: CASGTDRDRGHFGEKLFF; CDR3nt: -
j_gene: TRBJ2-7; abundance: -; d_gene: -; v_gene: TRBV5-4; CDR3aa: CASTLSPEIVPKGREQYF; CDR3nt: TGTGCCAGCACCCTCTCCCCCGAAATAGTTCCCAAGGGGCGGGAGCAGTACTTC
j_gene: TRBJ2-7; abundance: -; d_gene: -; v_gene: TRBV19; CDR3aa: CASAKVSEGSYEQYF; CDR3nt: TGTGCCAGTGCTAAGGTTAGCGAGGGGTCCTACGAGCAGTACTTC
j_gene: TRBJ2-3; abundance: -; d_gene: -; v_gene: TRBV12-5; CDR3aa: CASGLIRPALDTQYF; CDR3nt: TGTGCTAGTGGTTTGATTCGACCCGCTTTGGATACGCAGTATTTT
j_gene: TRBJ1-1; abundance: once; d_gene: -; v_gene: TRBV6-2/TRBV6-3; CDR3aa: CASSPPTYMNTEAFF; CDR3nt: TGTGCCAGCAGTCCGCCAACGTACATGAACACTGAAGCTTTCTTT
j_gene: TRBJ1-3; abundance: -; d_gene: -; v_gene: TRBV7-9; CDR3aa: CASSPARAWGVSGNTIYF; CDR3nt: TGTGCCAGCAGCCCCGCCCGGGCCTGGGGGGTATCTGGAAACACCATATATTTT
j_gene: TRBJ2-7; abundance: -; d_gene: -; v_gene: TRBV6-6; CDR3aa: CASSRVFRNEQYF; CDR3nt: TGTGCCAGCAGCAGGGTGTTTAGGAACGAGCAGTACTTC
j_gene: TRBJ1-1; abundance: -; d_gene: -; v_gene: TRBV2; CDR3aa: CASSEAGTLNTEAFF; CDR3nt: TGTGCCAGCAGTGAAGCGGGGACGCTGAACACTGAAGCTTTCTTT
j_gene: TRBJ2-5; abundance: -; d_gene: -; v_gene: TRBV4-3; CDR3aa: CASSPGPPAETQYF; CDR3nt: TGCGCCAGCAGCCCTGGACCCCCCGCGGAGACCCAGTACTTC
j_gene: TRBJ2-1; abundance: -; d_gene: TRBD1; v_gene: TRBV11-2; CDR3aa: CASSTGQGASNNEQFF; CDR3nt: TGTGCCAGCAGTACGGGACAGGGGGCGTCAAACAATGAGCAGTTCTTC
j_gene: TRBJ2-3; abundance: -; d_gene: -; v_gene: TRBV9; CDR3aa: CASSVDGRSTDTQYF; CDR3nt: TGTGCCAGCAGCGTAGATGGGCGGAGCACAGATACGCAGTATTTT
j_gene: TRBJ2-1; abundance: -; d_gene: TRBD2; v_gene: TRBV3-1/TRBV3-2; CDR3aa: CASSDRPGTSGGLDNEQFF; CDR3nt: TGTGCCAGCAGTGACCGGCCCGGGACTAGCGGGGGGTTGGACAATGAGCAGTTCTTC
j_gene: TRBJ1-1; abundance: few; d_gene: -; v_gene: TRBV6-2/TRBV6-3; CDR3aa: CASSYSIRQGEAFF; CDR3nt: TGTGCCAGCAGTTACTCGATTAGGCAGGGTGAAGCTTTCTTT
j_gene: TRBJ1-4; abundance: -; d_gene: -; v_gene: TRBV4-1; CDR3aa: CASSQWLDRFDEKLFF; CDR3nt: TGCGCCAGCAGCCAGTGGTTAGACAGGTTTGATGAAAAACTGTTTTTT
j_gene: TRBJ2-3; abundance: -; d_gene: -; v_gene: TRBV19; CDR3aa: CASNPRGLDSDTQYF; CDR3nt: TGTGCCAGTAACCCCCGGGGGTTAGATTCGGATACGCAGTATTTT
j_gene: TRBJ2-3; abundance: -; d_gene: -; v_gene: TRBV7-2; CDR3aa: CASSPVGGASDTQYF; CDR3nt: TGTGCCAGCAGCCCCGTAGGGGGGGCATCAGATACGCAGTATTTT
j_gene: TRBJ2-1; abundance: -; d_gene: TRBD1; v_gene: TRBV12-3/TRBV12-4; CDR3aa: CASTLGTGEQFF; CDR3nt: TGTGCCAGCACCCTCGGGACAGGGGAGCAGTTCTTC
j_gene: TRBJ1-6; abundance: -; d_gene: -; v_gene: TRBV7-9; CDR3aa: CASSPRRGTNSPLHF; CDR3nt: TGTGCCAGCAGCCCCCGCAGAGGGACAAATTCACCCCTCCACTTT
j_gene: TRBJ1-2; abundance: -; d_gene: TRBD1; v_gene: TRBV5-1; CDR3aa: CASSYDRVKGGYTF; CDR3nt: TGCGCCAGCAGCTACGACAGGGTCAAAGGCGGCTACACCTTC
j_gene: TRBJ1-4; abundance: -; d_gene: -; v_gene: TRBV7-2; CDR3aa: CASSLGGSEKLFF; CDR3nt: TGTGCCAGCAGCTTGGGGGGGAGTGAAAAACTGTTTTTT
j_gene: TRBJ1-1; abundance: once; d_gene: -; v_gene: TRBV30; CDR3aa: CAWSVGRPNTEAFF; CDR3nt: TGTGCCTGGAGTGTAGGACGGCCGAACACTGAAGCTTTCTTT
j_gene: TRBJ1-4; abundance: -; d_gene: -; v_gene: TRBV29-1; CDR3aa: CSVDRGIGEKLFF; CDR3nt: TGCAGCGTTGATCGGGGAATAGGAGAAAAACTGTTTTTT
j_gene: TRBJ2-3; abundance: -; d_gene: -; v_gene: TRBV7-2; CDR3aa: CASSSPRDQIPPDTQYF; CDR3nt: TGTGCCAGCAGCTCCCCCCGGGACCAGATCCCCCCAGATACGCAGTATTTT
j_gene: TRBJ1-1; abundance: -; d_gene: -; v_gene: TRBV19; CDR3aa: CASSPGDTFWGEAFF; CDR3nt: TGTGCCAGTAGTCCCGGGGACACCTTCTGGGGTGAAGCTTTCTTT
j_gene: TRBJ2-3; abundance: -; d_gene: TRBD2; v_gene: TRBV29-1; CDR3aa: CSVELPSGGPTDTQYF; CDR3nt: TGCAGCGTTGAACTACCTAGCGGGGGACCCACAGATACGCAGTATTTT